Following are 22 T cell receptor beta chains from one sample sequenced in a study of T cell changes during pregnancy in multiple sclerosis. Sequencing was performed with immunoSEQ multiplex PCR; in TCRdb, only in-frame clones are kept and a portion is missing. The sample shows tens of thousands of clones, roughly 91% of them seen only once. This specimen was peripheral blood, taken in the first trimester of pregnancy. The receptor set was obtained from a female donor with multiple sclerosis, enrolled in a pregnancy study.

The V gene is TRBV6-6, the J gene TRBJ2-5; 8 bases agree with TRBD2. Germline CDR1 reads MNHNY; CDR2 reads SVGAGI (reference sequence). V lost 5 bases to trimming and J lost 5 bases; unmatched junction nucleotides: 10. This CDR3 has 15 amino acids. CDR3 in DNA: TGTGCCAGCAGTCCCAATGGCGGGGGGCGGGAGACCCAGTACTTC. Amino acids: CASSPNGGGRETQYF.

The chain is built from TRBV4-2 and TRBJ1-1; no clear D gene. CDR1 is LGHNA, CDR2 YNFKEQ, per germline. V lost 4 bases and J 2 bases, leaving 23 bases between the germline ends. This CDR3 spans 18 amino acids. This CDR3 reads CASSLRLEAGPDNTEAFF. The CDR3 DNA reads TGTGCCAGCAGCCTAAGACTAGAGGCCGGACCCGATAACACTGAAGCTTTCTTT.

V gene TRBV9 combines with J gene TRBJ1-1; D is unresolved. This CDR3 region has 14 residues. Deletions cut 0 bases from V and 5 bases from J, with 11 bases between. Germline V lookup: CDR1 SGDLS, CDR2 YYNGEE. The CDR3 protein is CASSVALRSTEAFF. CDR3 in DNA: TGTGCCAGCAGCGTAGCCTTGAGGTCAACTGAAGCTTTCTTT.

The chain couples TRBV4-2 to TRBJ2-1; D might be TRBD2 (6 bases). CDR3 length: 18 residues. Trimming left V 4 bases short and J 5 bases short, with 24 bases between. The germline V gene encodes CDR1 LGHNA and CDR2 YNFKEQ. DNA of the CDR3: TGTGCCAGCAGCCCTAGGGACTGGACGGTAGGGGCTCACAATGAGCAGTTCTTC. Protein product: CASSPRDWTVGAHNEQFF.

CDR3 sequence reads: CASSNERRGYDEQFF. CDR3 DNA: TGTGCCAGTAGTAATGAGCGTAGAGGGTACGATGAGCAGTTCTTC. The rearrangement uses TRBV19 and TRBJ2-1, with a possible D match to TRBD2 (5 bases). The CDR3 runs 15 residues. CDR1 LNHDA and CDR2 SQIVND come from the germline V gene (reference sequence). V shed 4 bases and J shed 8 bases, with 18 bases lying between them. Full variable domain (missing parts from reference TRBV19 and TRBJ2-1): DGGITQSPKYLFRKEGQNVTLSCEQNLNHDAMYWYRQDPGQGLRLIYYSQIVNDFQKGDIAEGYSVSREKKESFPLTVTSAQKNPTAFYLCASSNERRGYDEQFFGPGTRLTVL.

The genes are TRBV12-2 and TRBJ1-2. TRBV12-2 is a pseudogene locus. CDR3 size: 15 residues. Here the CDR3 reads CASRLRGGANYGYTF. In DNA form, the CDR3 reads TGTGCAAGTCGCCTCCGGGGGGGCGCGAACTATGGCTACACCTTC.

The genes are TRBV5-1 and TRBJ2-7; the D is unclear. The CDR3 spans 14 residues. Germline CDR1 reads SGHRS; CDR2 reads YFSETQ. With 2 bases removed from V and 1 base from J, the gap between germline ends came to 10 bases. This chain's CDR3 is CASSFSIPSYEQYF. The DNA of the CDR3 is TGCGCCAGCAGCTTTAGTATTCCGTCCTACGAGCAGTACTTC.

V and J are TRBV19 and TRBJ2-3; the match to TRBD2 covers 11 bases. The trim removed 5 bases at V and 6 bases at J, leaving 13 bases unmatched. The CDR3 contains 17 residues. Germline values: CDR1 LNHDA, CDR2 SQIVND (reference sequence). CDR3 bases: TGTGCCAGTAGTCCAAAGCCTAGCGGGGGGAACCGGGATACGCAGTATTTT. Residues: CASSPKPSGGNRDTQYF.

This clone was recorded a few times. This chain uses TRBV9 with TRBJ1-1; 7 nucleotides align to TRBD1. V gave up 4 bases and J gave up 1 base; unmatched junction bases: 4. The CDR3 loop spans 14 amino acids. Germline CDR1 SGDLS, CDR2 YYNGEE. The CDR3 bases are TGTGCCAGCAGCTCCCGGGACAGGAACACTGAAGCTTTCTTT. Residues: CASSSRDRNTEAFF.

The chain is built from TRBV5-8 and TRBJ2-7; 10 bases fit TRBD1. This CDR3 has 15 residues. Per germline, CDR1 SGHTS and CDR2 YDEGEE. J was trimmed by 4 bases and V by 1 base; bases with no gene match: 5. CDR3 sequence: CASSLRQGAGYEQYF. CDR3 bases: TGTGCCAGCAGCTTGCGACAGGGGGCTGGATACGAGCAGTACTTC.

This chain uses TRBV6-1 with TRBJ1-2; D might be TRBD1 (5 bases). The V end lost 1 base, the J end lost 4 bases, and 7 bases lay between the germline ends. This CDR3 spans 13 amino acids. The germline V gene has CDR1 MNHNS and CDR2 SASEGT. CDR3 sequence reads: CASSEGGGYGYTF. The CDR3, as DNA: TGTGCCAGCAGTGAAGGGGGCGGCTATGGCTACACCTTC.

This clone was observed a single time. The chain couples TRBV19 to TRBJ2-3; 12 bases are a match to TRBD2. V shed 7 bases, J shed 4 bases, and the junction held 6 bases outside the gene matches. The CDR3 has 15 residues. Germline loops: CDR1 LNHDA, CDR2 SQIVND (reference sequence). CDR3 nucleotide sequence: TGTGCCAGTACGGCGACTAGCGGGAGTTCAGATACGCAGTATTTT. Protein product: CASTATSGSSDTQYF.

This chain links TRBV7-9 with TRBJ1-1, with TRBD1 matching 7 bases. Germline trimming cut 4 bases from V and 4 bases from J; bases unmatched to any gene: 6. CDR3 length equals 14 residues. Germline CDR1 is SEHNR and CDR2 is FQNEAQ (reference sequence). This CDR3 reads CASSSRGKSTEAFF. The CDR3 DNA reads TGTGCCAGCAGCTCCAGGGGGAAGAGCACTGAAGCTTTCTTT.

The V gene is TRBV7-3, the J gene TRBJ1-2, with TRBD1 identical over 9 bases. The CDR3 extends over 13 amino acids. From germline, CDR1 is SGHTA and CDR2 FQGTGA. J was trimmed by 5 bases and V by 5 bases; bases with no gene match: 3. DNA of the CDR3: TGTGCCAGCAGCGCCGGACAGGGGTATGGCTACACCTTC. It is translated as CASSAGQGYGYTF.

V usage is TRBV4-2 and J usage is TRBJ1-1, with a possible D match to TRBD1 (5 bases). Germline-derived CDR1 and CDR2 are LGHNA and YNFKEQ. This CDR3 spans 18 amino acids. Trimming took off 3 bases at V and 3 bases at J, with 23 bases between the two ends. Written as DNA, the CDR3 is TGTGCCAGCAGCCAGGCCGGCTCAGGCAGGGAACGGTACACTGAAGCTTTCTTT. The encoded protein is CASSQAGSGRERYTEAFF.

The V gene is TRBV7-3, the J gene TRBJ1-3, with D possibly TRBD1 on 5 matching bases. Trimming removed 2 bases from V and 3 bases from J, with 8 bases in between. CDR3 size: 14 residues. Germline V gene sequence: CDR1 SGHTA, CDR2 FQGTGA. CDR3 protein: CASSLVGGGNTIYF. The CDR3 DNA reads TGTGCCAGCAGCTTAGTCGGGGGTGGAAACACCATATATTTT.

The chain joins TRBV5-4 to TRBJ1-4, with 7 bases matching TRBD1. The germline V gene has CDR1 SGHNT and CDR2 YYREEE (reference sequence). This CDR3 has 15 amino acids. V shed 0 bases and J 8 bases; nucleotides not matched to a gene: 7. In DNA form, the CDR3 reads TGTGCCAGCAGCTTGGGGAGGAGACAGGGCGAAAAACTGTTTTTT. It encodes CASSLGRRQGEKLFF.

This chain joins TRBV5-4 and TRBJ2-3; TRBD1 matches 10 bases. There are 16 residues in the CDR3. CDR1 is SGHNT and CDR2 is YYREEE in the germline V gene (reference sequence). The V segment lost 1 base and the J segment 5 bases; nucleotides outside the gene matches: 7. This chain's CDR3 is CASSLFLGQGIDTQYF. CDR3 nucleotides: TGTGCCAGCAGCTTGTTTCTGGGACAGGGGATAGATACGCAGTATTTT.

This clone was recorded only once. The genes are TRBV11-2 and TRBJ2-3, with 10 nucleotides matching TRBD2. The CDR3 extends over 16 amino acids. V lost 2 bases, J lost 2 bases, and 4 bases stayed unmatched. The germline gives CDR1 SGHAT, CDR2 FQNNGV. This chain's CDR3 is CASSLMGLALTDTQYF. CDR3 DNA: TGTGCCAGCAGCTTAATGGGACTAGCGCTCACAGATACGCAGTATTTT.

The chain is built from TRBV5-4 and TRBJ2-7; D is possibly TRBD1 (8 bases). Germline assignment: CDR1 SGHNT and CDR2 YYREEE (reference sequence). CDR3 length: 14 amino acids. The germline V and J ends were trimmed by 4 bases and 7 bases, with 18 bases remaining between them. In nucleotides, the CDR3 is TGTGCCAGCAGCGTTGGCGGACAGGGAGGGGAGCAGTACTTC. Translating it yields CASSVGGQGGEQYF.

This rearrangement joins TRBV29-1 to TRBJ1-2; tentatively, D is TRBD1 (6 bases). The V gene lost 4 bases and the J gene lost 3 bases, with 9 bases spanning the gap. Germline assignment: CDR1 SQVTM and CDR2 ANQGSEA. CDR3 length equals 12 residues. The CDR3 sequence: CSVAAGDYGYTF. The CDR3 DNA follows: TGCAGCGTTGCGGCAGGGGACTATGGCTACACCTTC.

The CDR3 sequence: CAINREGTDTQYF. CDR3 bases: TGTGCCATCAACAGGGAAGGGACAGATACGCAGTATTTT. J is TRBJ2-3 and V is TRBV10-3; D perhaps matches TRBD1 (6 bases). With 7 bases removed from V and 3 bases from J, the gap between germline ends came to 11 bases. The CDR3 has 13 residues. Per the germline V gene, CDR1 is ENHRY and CDR2 is SYGVKD.